This is a list of T cell receptor beta chains from one sample in a study of cytomegalovirus exposure and HLA in healthy donors. The table came from immunoSEQ multiplex PCR; TCRdb's copy has only in-frame clones and leaves some out. The repertoire consists of about 180,000 clones, with 76% occurring once and the leading ten covering 1.5% to 2%. Sequenced: PBMCs. These receptor sequences come from a man younger than 35 in good health and CMV-seronegative. The CDR3 runs from the conserved cysteine through the conserved F or W. Each record gives: V gene, D gene, J gene, CDR3 protein. The D gene is left open where the match is weak.

TRBV5-1	-	TRBJ2-7	CASSSDWRALSYEQYF
TRBV7-2	TRBD1	TRBJ1-1	CASSYRTGSTEAFF
TRBV5-1	TRBD1	TRBJ1-2	CASSLRTGGANGYTF
TRBV14	-	TRBJ1-4	CASSLTTTNEKLFF
TRBV6-1	TRBD1	TRBJ1-2	CASSEARTGGFYGYTF
TRBV28	-	TRBJ1-3	CASSSNRRDIYF
TRBV28	TRBD1	TRBJ1-6	CASRPLGTGHNSPLHF
TRBV18	TRBD1	TRBJ1-1	CASSPSFPGQGAVRTEAFF
TRBV2	-	TRBJ1-1	CASSEGTRAFF
TRBV9	TRBD1	TRBJ1-2	CASSPWDRVYGYTF
TRBV18	-	TRBJ2-5	CASSQFGAGARRTQYF
TRBV28	-	TRBJ1-5	CASSLFTEGGQPQHF
TRBV5-1	-	TRBJ1-6	CASSSERGSPLHF
TRBV6-1	TRBD2	TRBJ2-7	CASIVGGARYEQYF
TRBV6-5	TRBD2	TRBJ2-7	CASSYSGLAGNEQYF
TRBV7-9	-	TRBJ1-1	CASSLRGNTEAFF
TRBV7-9	-	TRBJ2-3	CASSLGGASTDTQYF
TRBV7-9	-	TRBJ2-3	CASSSPRGRTDTQYF
TRBV6-5	-	TRBJ1-2	CASRQTRGAREGYTF
TRBV6-5	TRBD1	TRBJ2-5	CASSYGQGGGETQYF
TRBV28	TRBD1	TRBJ1-2	CASSLNRGGYGYTF
TRBV15	-	TRBJ2-7	CATSRGRTGSYEQYF
TRBV5-5	TRBD1	TRBJ1-2	CASSGGQGVNVYGYTF
TRBV6-1	-	TRBJ1-2	CASSPIYSLNYGYTF
TRBV5-4	-	TRBJ2-2	CASSLQGGGDTGELFF
TRBV5-1	-	TRBJ1-3	CASSFLKSSGFGDTIYF
TRBV28	TRBD2	TRBJ2-7	CASSISGSSYEQYF
TRBV6-5	-	TRBJ2-7	CASSFSGPSYEQYF
TRBV10-3	TRBD2	TRBJ2-3	CAISDLGLAGVTDTQYF
TRBV30	TRBD1	TRBJ1-4	CAWTHGQGGHEKLFF
TRBV5-8	TRBD2	TRBJ2-7	CASSPTGDSGLAGGRPYF
TRBV9	TRBD1	TRBJ2-7	CASSVGVRAGGLGEQYF
TRBV4-2	-	TRBJ2-5	CASSQDRGGGETQYF
TRBV2	-	TRBJ1-5	CASSSGLRQPQHF
TRBV28	TRBD1	TRBJ1-6	CASSLFGTDSPLHF
TRBV6-5	-	TRBJ2-7	CASRSTRDSSYEQYF
TRBV27	TRBD1	TRBJ1-1	CASRGPRTGEGRTEAFF
TRBV11-2	-	TRBJ2-2	CASSLTANTGELFF
TRBV14	TRBD1	TRBJ2-7	CASSQGVNRGVYEQYF
TRBV6-5	-	TRBJ2-7	CASRITRDSYEQYF
TRBV4-1	TRBD1	TRBJ2-7	CASSQPGQGYEQYF
TRBV30	TRBD1	TRBJ2-7	CASLRTGGSKQYF
TRBV28	TRBD1	TRBJ1-5	CASSSRTGVQPQHF
TRBV5-1	TRBD1	TRBJ1-4	CATSPGQGFEKLFF
TRBV18	TRBD1	TRBJ1-2	CASSPGTDNYGYTF
TRBV5-1	-	TRBJ2-1	CASSPAGLGNEQFF
TRBV5-1	-	TRBJ2-7	CASSPVTLKSHASSYEQYF
TRBV7-3	TRBD1	TRBJ2-1	CASSDGQGAEQFF
TRBV9	-	TRBJ2-3	CASSPQASTDTQYF
TRBV9	TRBD1	TRBJ2-3	CASSPMDRGWDTQYF
TRBV4-1	TRBD1	TRBJ1-2	CASSPRDRGQDGYTF
TRBV5-1	-	TRBJ2-6	CASRSGAGGANVLTF